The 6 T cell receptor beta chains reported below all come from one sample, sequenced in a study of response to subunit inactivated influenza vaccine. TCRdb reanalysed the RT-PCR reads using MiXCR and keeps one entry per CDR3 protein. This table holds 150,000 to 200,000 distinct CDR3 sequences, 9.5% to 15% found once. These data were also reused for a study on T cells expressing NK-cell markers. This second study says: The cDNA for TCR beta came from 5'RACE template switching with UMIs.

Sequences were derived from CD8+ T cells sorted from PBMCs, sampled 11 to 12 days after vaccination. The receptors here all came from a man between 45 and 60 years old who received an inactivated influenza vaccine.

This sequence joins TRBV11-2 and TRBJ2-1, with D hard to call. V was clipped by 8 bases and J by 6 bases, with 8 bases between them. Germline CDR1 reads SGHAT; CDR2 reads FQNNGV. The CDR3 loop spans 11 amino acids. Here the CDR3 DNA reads TGTGCCAGCCAAGTCCTCAATGAGCAGTTCTTC. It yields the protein CASQVLNEQFF. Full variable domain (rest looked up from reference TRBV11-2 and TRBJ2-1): EAGVAQSPRYKIIEKRQSVAFWCNPISGHATLYWYQQILGQGPKLLIQFQNNGVVDDSQLPKDRFSAERLKGVDSTLKIQPAKLEDSAVYLCASQVLNEQFFGPGTRLTVL.

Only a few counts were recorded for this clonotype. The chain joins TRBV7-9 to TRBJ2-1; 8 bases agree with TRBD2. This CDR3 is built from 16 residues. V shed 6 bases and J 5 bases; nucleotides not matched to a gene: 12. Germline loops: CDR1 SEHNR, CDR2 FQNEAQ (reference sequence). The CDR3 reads CASRENREGRNNEQFF. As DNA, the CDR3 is TGTGCCAGCAGGGAGAACCGGGAGGGCAGAAACAATGAGCAGTTCTTC. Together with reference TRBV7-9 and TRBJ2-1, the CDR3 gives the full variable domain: DTGVSQNPRHKITKRGQNVTFRCDPISEHNRLYWYRQTLGQGPEFLTYFQNEAQLEKSRLLSDRFSAERPKGSFSTLEIQRTEQGDSAMYLCASRENREGRNNEQFFGPGTRLTVL.

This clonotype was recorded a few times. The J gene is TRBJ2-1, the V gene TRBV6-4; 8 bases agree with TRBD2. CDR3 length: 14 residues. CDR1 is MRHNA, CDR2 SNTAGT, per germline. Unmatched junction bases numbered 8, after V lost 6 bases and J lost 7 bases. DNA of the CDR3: TGTGCCAGCAGCCCGGGACTAGGTTTTAATGAGCAGTTCTTC. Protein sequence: CASSPGLGFNEQFF.

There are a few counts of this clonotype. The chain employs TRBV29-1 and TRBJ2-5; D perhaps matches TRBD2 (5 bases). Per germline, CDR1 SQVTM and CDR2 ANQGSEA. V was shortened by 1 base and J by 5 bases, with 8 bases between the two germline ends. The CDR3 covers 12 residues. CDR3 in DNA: TGCAGCGTTGAAGCGGGATGGGAGACCCAGTACTTC. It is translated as CSVEAGWETQYF.

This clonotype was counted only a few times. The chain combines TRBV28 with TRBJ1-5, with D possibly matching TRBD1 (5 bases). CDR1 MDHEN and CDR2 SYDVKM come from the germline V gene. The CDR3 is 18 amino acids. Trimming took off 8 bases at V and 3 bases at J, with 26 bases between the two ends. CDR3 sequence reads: CASSVVDNFGTDNQPQHF. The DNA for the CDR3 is TGTGCCAGCTCCGTCGTCGATAATTTCGGGACTGACAATCAGCCCCAGCATTTT.

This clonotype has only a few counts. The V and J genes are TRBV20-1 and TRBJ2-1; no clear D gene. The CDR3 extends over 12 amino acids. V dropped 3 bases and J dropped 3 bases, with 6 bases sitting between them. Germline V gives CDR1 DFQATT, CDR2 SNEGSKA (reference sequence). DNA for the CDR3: TGCAGTGCTAGGTCGCTCTACAATGAGCAGTTCTTC. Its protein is CSARSLYNEQFF.